These T cell receptor beta chains were read from a single sample in a study of cytomegalovirus exposure and HLA in healthy donors. Measured with immunoSEQ multiplex PCR; TCRdb has only the in-frame clones, and not every one. The sample has about 130,000 clones; about 90% are singletons. The sequencing input was PBMCs. The source of these receptors is a man under 40 in good health and CMV-seronegative. Both conserved end residues are part of each CDR3. D genes are given only for firm matches. The size entry is marked missing in some rows and otherwise reads once, few, many or a size class.

size	V	D	J	CDR3	DNA
once	TRBV10-3	TRBD1	TRBJ2-7	CAISDSGTGKYEQYF	TGTGCCATCAGTGATTCTGGGACAGGGAAATACGAGCAGTACTTC
.	TRBV6-1	.	TRBJ2-3	CASSEAPSADTQYF	TGTGCCAGCAGTGAAGCACCGTCGGCAGATACGCAGTATTTT
.	TRBV7-7	TRBD1	TRBJ1-3	CASSQDRGLGNTIYF	TGTGCTAGCAGCCAGGACAGGGGGCTTGGAAACACCATATATTTT
few	TRBV10-3	.	TRBJ1-5	CAIGGSDSNQPQHF	TGTGCCATCGGCGGCAGCGATAGCAATCAGCCCCAGCATTTT
.	TRBV7-3	.	TRBJ2-1	CASSFGNEQFF	TGTGCCAGCAGCTTCGGCAATGAGCAGTTCTTC
.	TRBV2	.	TRBJ1-2	CASSGERNYGYTF	TGTGCCAGCAGTGGGGAGAGGAACTATGGCTACACCTTC
.	TRBV12-5	.	TRBJ2-7	CASGLPGYEQYF	TGTGCTAGTGGTTTGCCCGGCTACGAGCAGTACTTC
.	TRBV5-1	.	TRBJ2-7	CASSLGQAGGEQYF	TGCGCCAGCAGCTTGGGGCAGGCCGGGGGCGAGCAGTACTTC
.	TRBV6-1	TRBD2	TRBJ2-5	CASLTSGSETQYF	TGTGCCAGTTTGACTAGCGGTTCTGAGACCCAGTACTTC
.	TRBV6-6	.	TRBJ2-3	CASVEQPLLTDTQYF	TGTGCCAGCGTTGAACAGCCCCTTCTGACAGATACGCAGTATTTT
.	TRBV7-9	TRBD1	TRBJ2-7	CASSLAVVSQGDEQYF	TGTGCCAGCAGCTTAGCCGTCGTGTCCCAGGGGGACGAGCAGTACTTC
.	TRBV29-1	.	TRBJ1-5	CSVDSGDDQPQHF	TGCAGCGTTGATTCAGGGGATGATCAGCCCCAGCATTTT
.	TRBV5-1	TRBD2	TRBJ2-1	CASSLLAAARGGSNEQFF	TGCGCCAGCAGCTTGCTGGCAGCGGCTCGGGGGGGCTCCAATGAGCAGTTCTTC
.	TRBV7-7	TRBD1	TRBJ2-3	CASSPTGVSTDTQYF	TGTGCCAGCAGCCCAACAGGGGTTAGCACAGATACGCAGTATTTT
.	TRBV11-2	.	TRBJ2-5	CASSFNLFGETQYF	TGTGCCAGCAGCTTCAACCTCTTCGGGGAGACCCAGTACTTC
.	TRBV19	.	TRBJ1-2	CASTPGTTNYGYTF	TGTGCCAGTACCCCAGGGACTACTAACTATGGCTACACCTTC
.	TRBV5-1	.	TRBJ2-1	CASSLAGQKAGEQFF	TGCGCCAGCAGCTTGGCTGGACAGAAGGCGGGTGAGCAGTTCTTC
.	TRBV7-9	.	TRBJ1-3	CASSLGMGQSSGNTIYF	TGTGCCAGCAGCTTAGGAATGGGACAAAGCTCTGGAAACACCATATATTTT
.	TRBV9	.	TRBJ1-4	CASSPRGGNEKLFF	TGTGCCAGCAGCCCCCGAGGGGGTAATGAAAAACTGTTTTTT
.	TRBV10-3	TRBD2	TRBJ2-1	CAISDDPLGGGYNEQFF	TGTGCCATCAGTGATGACCCCTTGGGCGGGGGGTACAATGAGCAGTTCTTC
once	TRBV28	.	TRBJ2-3	CASSEAGGDTQYF	TGTGCCAGCAGTGAAGCCGGAGGAGATACGCAGTATTTT
.	TRBV10-3	TRBD2	TRBJ2-7	CAIRGGGSYEQYF	TGTGCCATCAGGGGCGGGGGGTCCTACGAGCAGTACTTC
.	TRBV14	TRBD1	TRBJ2-7	CASSQLDAGGSYEQYF	TGTGCCAGCAGCCAACTAGACGCAGGGGGTAGCTACGAGCAGTACTTC
.	TRBV2	TRBD1	TRBJ2-5	CASGWRGDRGPETQYF	TGTGCCAGCGGGTGGAGAGGTGACAGGGGGCCAGAGACCCAGTACTTC
.	TRBV9	TRBD1	TRBJ1-3	CASSVADGTGFGNTIYF	TGTGCCAGCAGCGTAGCTGATGGGACAGGGTTTGGAAACACCATATATTTT
.	TRBV6-5	.	TRBJ1-6	CASSLNGQTVNSPLHF	TGTGCCAGCAGTTTAAACGGACAGACAGTTAATTCACCCCTCCACTTT
.	TRBV7-6	.	TRBJ2-2	CASSLVAETTTGELFF	TGTGCCAGCAGCTTAGTTGCTGAGACAACCACCGGGGAGCTGTTTTTT
.	TRBV11-2	TRBD1	TRBJ2-3	CASSAADRDTDTQYF	TGTGCCAGCAGCGCCGCTGACAGGGACACAGATACGCAGTATTTT
.	TRBV5-1	TRBD2	TRBJ2-7	CASSLALAGGGYEQYF	TGCGCCAGCAGCTTGGCTCTAGCGGGGGGCGGTTACGAGCAGTACTTC
.	TRBV7-6	TRBD1	TRBJ2-1	CASSLGGQGEYNEQFF	TGTGCCAGCAGCTTAGGGGGACAGGGGGAGTACAATGAGCAGTTCTTC
.	TRBV6-1	.	TRBJ1-1	CASSGPTGNTEAFF	TGTGCCAGCAGTGGCCCGACAGGGAACACTGAAGCTTTCTTT
.	TRBV2	.	TRBJ2-7	CAGSGRPNREHEQYF	TGTGCCGGGAGTGGGCGCCCTAACAGGGAACACGAGCAGTACTTC
.	TRBV28	.	TRBJ1-4	CASSPDQTSEKLFF	TGTGCCAGCAGTCCCGATCAGACATCTGAAAAACTGTTTTTT
.	TRBV7-8	.	TRBJ1-2	CASSRARGDYGYTF	TGTGCCAGCAGCCGTGCGCGGGGGGACTATGGCTACACCTTC
.	TRBV9	TRBD1	TRBJ1-2	CASSPWTGGRGYGYTF	TGTGCCAGCAGCCCCTGGACAGGGGGCCGGGGCTATGGCTACACCTTC
.	TRBV18	.	TRBJ1-2	CASSPLGGSYGYTF	TGTGCCAGCTCACCACTGGGGGGGTCCTATGGCTACACCTTC
.	TRBV7-8	.	TRBJ2-1	CASSLESRWDEQFF	TGTGCCAGCAGCTTAGAATCGCGGTGGGATGAGCAGTTCTTC
.	TRBV29-1	.	TRBJ2-1	CSVGFWAGDTEQFF	TGCAGCGTTGGGTTCTGGGCAGGGGATACTGAGCAGTTCTTC
once	TRBV5-1	TRBD1	TRBJ2-3	CASSPGTGVGNTQYF	TGCGCCAGCAGCCCCGGGACAGGGGTCGGTAATACGCAGTATTTT
.	TRBV4-1	.	TRBJ2-7	CASSQGTLTYEQYF	TGCGCCAGCAGCCAGGGGACTCTGACCTACGAGCAGTACTTC
once	TRBV7-2	.	TRBJ1-5	CASSLEAGGNQPQHF	TGTGCCAGCAGCTTAGAGGCAGGGGGCAATCAGCCCCAGCATTTT
.	TRBV19	.	TRBJ1-6	CASSTNRLGNTDSPLHF	TGTGCCAGTAGTACCAACAGGTTGGGAAACACCGATTCACCCCTCCACTTT
.	TRBV19	TRBD1	TRBJ2-6	CATTGTGYSGANVLTF	TGTGCCACTACCGGGACAGGATACTCTGGGGCCAACGTCCTGACTTTC
.	TRBV29-1	TRBD1	TRBJ2-7	CSVEWTGREQYF	TGCAGCGTGGAATGGACAGGGCGCGAGCAGTACTTC
.	TRBV5-1	TRBD1	TRBJ2-7	CASSPTHGTGSEQYF	TGCGCCAGCAGCCCCACCCATGGGACAGGGTCCGAGCAGTACTTC
.	TRBV9	TRBD1	TRBJ2-3	CASSAGRTGASTDTQYF	TGTGCCAGCAGCGCCGGGCGGACAGGGGCTAGCACAGATACGCAGTATTTT
.	TRBV10-3	.	TRBJ1-1	CAISESSPNTEAFF	TGTGCCATCAGTGAGTCGAGCCCGAACACTGAAGCTTTCTTT
.	TRBV28	TRBD2	TRBJ2-3	CASSKGLAGGYTDTQYF	TGTGCCAGCAGTAAGGGACTAGCGGGGGGCTACACAGATACGCAGTATTTT
.	TRBV6-6	.	TRBJ2-5	CASRAQGTGKETQYF	TGTGCCAGCAGAGCCCAAGGCACCGGGAAAGAGACCCAGTACTTC
once	TRBV9	TRBD2	TRBJ2-1	CASSVETSGYNEQFF	TGTGCCAGCAGCGTAGAGACTAGCGGCTACAATGAGCAGTTCTTC
.	TRBV5-1	.	TRBJ1-5	CASSLATRRGSDLAQHF	TGCGCCAGCAGCTTGGCAACCAGACGGGGATCAGATCTGGCCCAGCATTTT